A single sample gave rise to the 32 T cell receptor beta chains below, sequenced in a study of blood T cell repertoires in COVID-19. Here immunoSEQ multiplex PCR was the method, and the copy in TCRdb shows in-frame clones only, minus some. Of under 300,000 clones in the sample, approximately 82% are singletons; the top ten hold approximately 15%. Sequencing was performed on PBMCs or T cells enriched from blood (not recorded which). The receptors were sampled from a man aged 40-55 years who had recovered from COVID-19.

This clone was detected a few times. The CDR3 DNA sequence: TGCAGCGTTGACCTCCGGGACAGGGGGAACGACGGCTACACCTTC. This codes for CSVDLRDRGNDGYTF. The chain combines TRBV29-1 with TRBJ1-2, with 11 bases aligning to TRBD1. V dropped 3 bases and J dropped 8; count of bases not matched to a gene: 11. CDR1 is SQVTM, CDR2 ANQGSEA, per germline. The CDR3 loop spans 15 amino acids.

The gene calls are TRBV5-1 and TRBJ2-5; 8 nucleotides match TRBD1. The CDR3 extends over 15 amino acids. Germline lookup yields CDR1 SGHRS and CDR2 YFSETQ. J lost 0 bases, V lost 5 bases, and 6 bases had no gene match. The CDR3 region is CASSRDRWYQETQYF. The DNA for the CDR3 is TGCGCCAGCAGTAGGGACAGGTGGTACCAAGAGACCCAGTACTTC.

The chain joins TRBV28 to TRBJ2-1; D is perhaps TRBD2 (6 bases). Germline V lookup: CDR1 MDHEN, CDR2 SYDVKM. This CDR3 is built from 14 residues. V lost 6 bases and J lost 7, with 16 bases in between. DNA of the CDR3: TGTGCCAGCAGGTACCCGGGACTGAATAATGAGCAGTTCTTC. The encoded protein is CASRYPGLNNEQFF.

This clone was seen just once. The rearrangement uses TRBV6-5 and TRBJ2-1; D may be TRBD2 (5 bases). The CDR3 length is 11 residues. V gave up 8 bases and J gave up 3 bases, with 5 bases separating them. CDR1 and CDR2 from the germline V gene are MNHEY and SVGAGI. DNA of the CDR3: TGTGCCAGCCGGGACTACAATGAGCAGTTCTTC. This gives the protein CASRDYNEQFF.

This clone turned up a few times. The chain uses TRBV7-9 and TRBJ1-5, with D possibly matching TRBD1 (5 bases). Germline CDR1 is SEHNR and CDR2 is FQNEAQ (reference sequence). Deletions cut 1 base from V and 8 bases from J, with 6 bases between. There are 12 residues in the CDR3. CDR3: CASSLVGEPQHF. Written as DNA, the CDR3 is TGTGCCAGCAGCTTAGTAGGGGAGCCCCAGCATTTT. Variable domain in full (rest from reference TRBV7-9 and TRBJ1-5): DTGVSQNPRHKITKRGQNVTFRCDPISEHNRLYWYRQTLGQGPEFLTYFQNEAQLEKSRLLSDRFSAERPKGSFSTLEIQRTEQGDSAMYLCASSLVGEPQHFGDGTRLSIL.

The CDR3, as DNA: TGTGCCAGCAGCCCGAGAGACAGGGGAGGAAACATTCAGTACTTC. Its protein product is CASSPRDRGGNIQYF. V usage is TRBV11-1 and J usage is TRBJ2-4, with 8 positions matching TRBD1. Germline CDR1 is SGHAT and CDR2 is FQDESV (reference sequence). The CDR3 is 15 residues long. The junction had 9 bases not matched to a gene; V was cut back by 5 bases and J by 6 bases.

This rearrangement joins TRBV28 to TRBJ1-5, with 7 bases lining up with TRBD1. Germline V gene sequence: CDR1 MDHEN, CDR2 SYDVKM. V gave up 6 bases and J gave up 5 bases; unmatched junction bases: 10. The CDR3 covers 15 residues. The CDR3 bases are TGTGCCAGCAGATACCCGGGACAGCGTCATCAGCCCCAGCATTTT. Translated, it gives CASRYPGQRHQPQHF.

The gene calls are TRBV20-1 and TRBJ1-5; D unresolved. Between the trimmed V and J ends, which lost 3 bases and 8 bases, there was a span of 8 bases. The CDR3 consists of 11 residues. Germline V CDR1 and CDR2: DFQATT, SNEGSKA (reference sequence). The CDR3 DNA is TGCAGTGCTAGTCCTAAAGAGCCCCAGCATTTT. Amino acids: CSASPKEPQHF.

V usage is TRBV20-1 and J usage is TRBJ2-5; D remains ambiguous. The CDR3 sequence is 11 residues long. Per the germline V gene, CDR1 is DFQATT and CDR2 is SNEGSKA (reference sequence). Trimming removed 3 bases from V and 5 bases from J, with 7 bases in between. CDR3 coding DNA: TGCAGTGCTAGGCCCCAGGAGACCCAGTACTTC. It specifies CSARPQETQYF.

The J gene is TRBJ2-1, the V gene TRBV18; the D gene is possibly TRBD2 (6 bases). Germline V gene sequence: CDR1 KGHSH, CDR2 LQKENI. V was clipped by 5 bases and J by 14 bases, with 28 bases between them. The CDR3 has 16 amino acids. The CDR3 loop reads CASSLQSGGIPELEFF. The CDR3 region has the DNA TGTGCCAGCTCATTACAGAGCGGCGGGATTCCTGAATTAGAGTTCTTC. Complete variable domain (other parts from reference TRBV18 and TRBJ2-1): NAGVMQNPRHLVRRRGQEARLRCSPMKGHSHVYWYRQLPEEGLKFMVYLQKENIIDESGMPKERFSAEFPKEGPSILRIQQVVRGDSAAYFCASSLQSGGIPELEFFGPGTRLTVL.

This clone has just one count. The CDR3 nucleotides read TGTGCCAGTACCAGAAGCGGGACGCTCACAGATACGCAGTATTTT. Protein: CASTRSGTLTDTQYF. The gene calls are TRBV9 and TRBJ2-3, with 7 nucleotides matching TRBD2. The ends lost 8 bases at V and 2 bases at J; junction bases unmatched: 11. CDR1 and CDR2 from the germline V gene are SGDLS and YYNGEE. There are 15 residues in the CDR3.

V and J are TRBV5-4 and TRBJ1-2; D not certain. CDR3 length equals 14 residues. In germline, CDR1 is SGHNT, CDR2 YYREEE (reference sequence). V lost 4 bases to trimming and J lost 8 bases, with 18 bases between them. CDR3 amino acids: CASSPEGIAHGYTF. The CDR3 coding sequence is TGTGCCAGCAGCCCGGAGGGCATCGCCCACGGCTACACCTTC.

The CDR3 nucleotides are TGTGCCAGCAGCGCGGGACAGGGGTTTTCACCCCTCCACTTT. This codes for CASSAGQGFSPLHF. The V gene is TRBV5-5, the J gene TRBJ1-6, with 10 bases that match TRBD1. Looked up from germline, CDR1 is SGHKS and CDR2 is YYEKEE (reference sequence). Trimming removed 4 bases from V and 9 bases from J; junction bases left unmatched: 4. CDR3 length: 14 amino acids.

This chain links TRBV27 with TRBJ2-7; D call uncertain. CDR3 length equals 15 residues. Germline-derived CDR1 and CDR2 are MNHEY and SMNVEV (reference sequence). V lost 5 bases, J lost 0 bases, and 14 bases lay in between. In DNA, the CDR3 is TGTGCCAGCAGTCTACAGCCCTCCTTCTCCTACGAGCAGTACTTC. Translation: CASSLQPSFSYEQYF.

The V gene is TRBV5-1, the J gene TRBJ1-1; 7 bases map to TRBD1. V lost 5 bases, J lost 6 bases, and 16 bases stayed unmatched. The CDR3 extends over 16 amino acids. CDR1 and CDR2 from the germline V gene are SGHRS and YFSETQ. As DNA, the CDR3 is TGCGCCAGCAGTCGTAAAACAGGGGAAAAATTCGCTGAAGCTTTCTTT. Translation gives CASSRKTGEKFAEAFF.

V gene TRBV28 combines with J gene TRBJ2-1; 7 nucleotides agree with TRBD2. Losses at the gene ends were 6 bases for V and 1 base for J; bases not matched to a gene: 6. The CDR3 spans 15 residues. The germline V gene has CDR1 MDHEN and CDR2 SYDVKM. DNA for the CDR3: TGTGCCAGCAGGGGGAGCGGGACTTCCTACAATGAGCAGTTCTTC. Amino acid sequence: CASRGSGTSYNEQFF.

V and J are TRBV28 and TRBJ2-7; tentatively, D is TRBD1 (6 bases). Trimming pared 3 bases from V and 3 bases from J, leaving 12 bases between. The V gene's germline CDR1 is MDHEN and CDR2 SYDVKM. The CDR3 is 14 residues long. CDR3 sequence: CASSFLDSLYEQYF. CDR3 coding DNA: TGTGCCAGCAGTTTCCTGGACAGTCTCTACGAGCAGTACTTC.

J is TRBJ2-7 and V is TRBV30; TRBD1 aligns across 7 bases. V shed 1 base, J shed 2 bases, and the junction held 8 bases outside the gene matches. This CDR3 is built from 15 residues. The germline gives CDR1 GTSNPN, CDR2 SVGIG (reference sequence). The CDR3 nucleotides are TGTGCCTGGAGTGATGGGACAGCTAACACCTACGAGCAGTACTTC. Its protein is CAWSDGTANTYEQYF.

V and J are TRBV5-6 and TRBJ2-1; 7 positions agree with TRBD2. There are 16 residues in the CDR3. V was pared by 4 bases and J by 3 bases, with 10 bases of the junction left unmatched. CDR1 SGHDT and CDR2 YYEEEE come from the germline V gene. CDR3 loop: CASSPWGEGYYNEQFF. As DNA, the CDR3 is TGTGCCAGCAGCCCCTGGGGGGAGGGGTACTACAATGAGCAGTTCTTC.

The chain links TRBV21-1 to TRBJ1-3; the D call in the table, TRBD1, was not verified against the DNA. TRBV21-1 is labeled a pseudogene. The CDR3 covers 16 residues. The chain's CDR3 is CASSKIPTGRGNTIYF. As DNA, the CDR3 is TGTGCCAGCAGCAAAATTCCGACAGGGAGAGGAAACACCATATATTTT.

This rearrangement joins TRBV14 to TRBJ1-1, with a tentative D call TRBD1 (5 bases). The CDR3 extends over 19 amino acids. The V and J ends lost 0 bases and 6 bases respectively, with 26 bases between them. Germline values: CDR1 SGHDN, CDR2 FVKESK. The CDR3 here is CASSQDFARGGFVRPEAFF. The CDR3 DNA sequence: TGTGCCAGCAGCCAAGATTTCGCGAGGGGAGGTTTTGTGCGGCCTGAAGCTTTCTTT.

The chain uses TRBV28 and TRBJ1-5, with D uncertain. CDR3 length equals 13 residues. Germline values: CDR1 MDHEN, CDR2 SYDVKM. Trimming left V 6 bases short and J 7 bases short, with 13 bases between. This CDR3 is CASRSPGDQPQHF. In DNA form, the CDR3 reads TGTGCCAGCAGATCCCCGGGAGACCAGCCCCAGCATTTT.

J is TRBJ2-3 and V is TRBV5-1; D unresolved. Trimming took 4 bases from V and 3 from J, leaving 15 bases between them. Germline values: CDR1 SGHRS, CDR2 YFSETQ. The CDR3 loop spans 15 amino acids. The DNA of the CDR3 is TGCGCCAGCAGCCACCTTTCCCAGGCGACAGATACGCAGTATTTT. Residues: CASSHLSQATDTQYF.

This chain uses TRBV5-1 with TRBJ2-6; D is ambiguous. Germline V gives CDR1 SGHRS, CDR2 YFSETQ. The CDR3 is 15 amino acids. V shed 1 base and J shed 4 bases, with 9 bases lying between them. CDR3 DNA sequence: TGCGCCAGCAGCTTGAGCCTTATGGGGGCCAACGTCCTGACTTTC. This codes for CASSLSLMGANVLTF.

This clone was seen a handful of times. The chain couples TRBV4-1 to TRBJ1-1; 7 nucleotides match TRBD1. The V and J ends lost 4 bases and 5 bases, in that order; junction bases with no gene match: 13. This CDR3 contains 16 residues. CDR1 and CDR2 (germline): MGHRA, YSYEKL. The CDR3 DNA sequence: TGCGCCAGCAGCCCCTCCGGGACAGCGAGAAATACTGAAGCTTTCTTT. It codes for CASSPSGTARNTEAFF.

This clone occurred once. The chain couples TRBV19 to TRBJ2-1; 11 nucleotides match TRBD2. CDR1 and CDR2 from the germline V gene are LNHDA and SQIVND (reference sequence). This CDR3 spans 15 amino acids. The V gene end was trimmed by 7 bases and the J gene end by 10 bases; junction bases not matched to a gene: 12. Written as DNA, the CDR3 is TGTGCCAGTAATAATGGGGGGACTAGCGGAACAGAGCAGTTCTTC. It translates to CASNNGGTSGTEQFF.

V gene TRBV9 combines with J gene TRBJ2-5; 8 bases fit TRBD1. CDR1 SGDLS and CDR2 YYNGEE come from the germline V gene. The J segment lost 5 bases and the V segment lost 4 bases, leaving 10 bases of the junction unmatched. The CDR3 loop spans 15 amino acids. CDR3 residues: CASSPRTGPGETQYF. CDR3 in DNA: TGTGCCAGCAGCCCCCGGACAGGGCCTGGCGAGACCCAGTACTTC.

The chain couples TRBV9 to TRBJ1-1; TRBD1 agrees at 8 bases. CDR3 length equals 15 residues. V lost 4 bases, J lost 1 base, and 6 bases stayed unmatched. Germline-derived CDR1 and CDR2 are SGDLS and YYNGEE. The CDR3 DNA reads TGTGCCAGCAGCCCCGGGGGGACAGGGAACACTGAAGCTTTCTTT. Its translation is CASSPGGTGNTEAFF.

This chain uses TRBV7-8 with TRBJ1-1; no firm D call. The CDR3 contains 13 residues. CDR1 is SGHVS, CDR2 FQNEAQ, per germline. Trimming pared 4 bases from V and 10 bases from J, leaving 16 bases between. CDR3 region: CASSSRDGLGAFF. CDR3 DNA sequence: TGTGCCAGCAGCTCCCGGGATGGGCTTGGAGCTTTCTTT.

The chain employs TRBV5-1 and TRBJ1-1, with D tentatively TRBD1 (5 bases). The germline V gene encodes CDR1 SGHRS and CDR2 YFSETQ. This CDR3 region has 15 residues. Trimming pared 0 bases from V and 6 bases from J, leaving 15 bases between. Here the CDR3 reads CASSLGQGRWAEAFF. DNA for the CDR3: TGCGCCAGCAGCTTGGGTCAGGGCAGGTGGGCTGAAGCTTTCTTT. Full variable domain (remainder filled in from reference TRBV5-1 and TRBJ1-1): KAGVTQTPRYLIKTRGQQVTLSCSPISGHRSVSWYQQTPGQGLQFLFEYFSETQRNKGNFPGRFSGRQFSNSRSEMNVSTLELGDSALYLCASSLGQGRWAEAFFGQGTRLTVV.

The gene calls are TRBV19 and TRBJ1-6; D unresolved. Looked up from germline, CDR1 is LNHDA and CDR2 is SQIVND (reference sequence). V gave up 3 bases and J gave up 2 bases, with 11 bases separating them. The CDR3 is 16 residues long. As DNA, the CDR3 is TGTGCCAGTAGTATTGCGGGGAGCCCCTATAATTCACCCCTCCACTTT. Translation gives CASSIAGSPYNSPLHF.

This clone has just a few counts. This chain uses TRBV30 with TRBJ2-5; TRBD1 matches 9 bases. The trim removed 4 bases at V and 4 bases at J, leaving 4 bases unmatched. Germline V CDR1 and CDR2: GTSNPN, SVGIG (reference sequence). The CDR3 contains 13 residues. The CDR3 is CAWNLQGAETQYF. In nucleotides, the CDR3 is TGTGCCTGGAATTTACAGGGGGCAGAGACCCAGTACTTC. The whole variable domain, remainder taken from reference TRBV30 and TRBJ2-5, is SQTIHQWPATLVQPVGSPLSLECTVEGTSNPNLYWYRQAAGRGLQLLFYSVGIGQISSEVPQNLSASRPQDRQFILSSKKLLLSDSGFYLCAWNLQGAETQYFGPGTRLLVL.